The clone carrying this T cell receptor (beta chain) was detected ten times or more. Its target is unknown. Per the germline V gene, CDR1 is SQVTM and CDR2 is ANQGSEA. The CDR3 spans 12 residues. Deletions cut 3 bases from V and 5 bases from J, with 10 bases between. The data originate from a study of identical twins. Template switching created a universal primer site, and the cDNA included unique molecular identifiers. TCRdb ran MiXCR on the 5' RACE reads and lists one entry per CDR3 protein. The sample lists around 370,000 distinct CDR3 sequences, about 10% seen once, with 8% to 9.5% in the top ten. Notes on the study in general: Alpha sequences that were out-of-frame and twin-shared showed an excess of low generation probability. The same donors were not followed; conclusions instead depended on cross-sectional statistical analysis.

The sequencing sample was made of naive T cells sorted from blood. The chain employs TRBV29-1 and TRBJ1-2; D may be TRBD1 (5 bases). The clonotype originates from a woman between 50 and 59 years old in good health. CDR3 nucleotide sequence: TGCAGCGTTGAGGCAGGGCCGTATGGCTACACCTTC. Amino acids: CSVEAGPYGYTF. Combining the CDR3 with reference TRBV29-1 and TRBJ1-2 gives the whole variable domain SAVISQKPSRDICQRGTSLTIQCQVDSQVTMMFWYRQQPGQSLTLIATANQGSEATYESGFVIDKFPISRPNLTFSTLTVSNMSPEDSSIYLCSVEAGPYGYTFGSGTRLTVV.